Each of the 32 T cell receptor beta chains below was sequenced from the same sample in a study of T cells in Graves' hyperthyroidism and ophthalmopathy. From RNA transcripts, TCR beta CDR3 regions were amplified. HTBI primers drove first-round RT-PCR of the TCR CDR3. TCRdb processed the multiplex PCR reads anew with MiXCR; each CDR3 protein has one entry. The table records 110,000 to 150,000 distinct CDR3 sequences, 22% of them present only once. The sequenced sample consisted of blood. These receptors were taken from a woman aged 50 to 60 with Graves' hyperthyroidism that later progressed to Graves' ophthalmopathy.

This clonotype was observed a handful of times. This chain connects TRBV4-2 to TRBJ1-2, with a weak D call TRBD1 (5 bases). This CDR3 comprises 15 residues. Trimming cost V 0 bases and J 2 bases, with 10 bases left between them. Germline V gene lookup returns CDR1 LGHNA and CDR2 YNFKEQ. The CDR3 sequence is CASSQDLAGNYGYTF. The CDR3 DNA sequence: TGTGCCAGCAGCCAAGATTTGGCAGGGAACTATGGCTACACCTTC.

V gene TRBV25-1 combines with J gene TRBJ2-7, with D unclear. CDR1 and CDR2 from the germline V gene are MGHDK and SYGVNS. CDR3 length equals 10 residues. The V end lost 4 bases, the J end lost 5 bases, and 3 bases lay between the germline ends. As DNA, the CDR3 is TGTGCCAGCAGTGGGGACGAGCAGTACTTC. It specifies CASSGDEQYF.

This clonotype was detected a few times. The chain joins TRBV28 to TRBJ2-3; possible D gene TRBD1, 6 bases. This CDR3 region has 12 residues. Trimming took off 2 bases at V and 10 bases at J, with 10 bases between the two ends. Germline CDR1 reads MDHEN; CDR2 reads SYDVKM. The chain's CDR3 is CASSLQGRAQYF. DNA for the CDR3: TGTGCCAGCAGTTTACAGGGGCGGGCGCAGTATTTT.

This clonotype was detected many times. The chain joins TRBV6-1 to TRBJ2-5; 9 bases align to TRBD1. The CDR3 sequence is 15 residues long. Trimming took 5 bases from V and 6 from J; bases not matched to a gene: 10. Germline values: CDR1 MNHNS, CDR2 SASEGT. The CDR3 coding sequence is TGTGCCAGCAGTCCCGGGACAGGGAGGGGGAAGACCCAGTACTTC. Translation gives CASSPGTGRGKTQYF.

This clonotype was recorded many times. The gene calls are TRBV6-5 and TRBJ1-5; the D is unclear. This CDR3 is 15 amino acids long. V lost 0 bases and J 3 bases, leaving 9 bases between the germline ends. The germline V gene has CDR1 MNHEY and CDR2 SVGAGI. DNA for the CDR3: TGTGCCAGCAGTTACTCGTCACAGCCCAATCAGCCCCAGCATTTT. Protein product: CASSYSSQPNQPQHF.

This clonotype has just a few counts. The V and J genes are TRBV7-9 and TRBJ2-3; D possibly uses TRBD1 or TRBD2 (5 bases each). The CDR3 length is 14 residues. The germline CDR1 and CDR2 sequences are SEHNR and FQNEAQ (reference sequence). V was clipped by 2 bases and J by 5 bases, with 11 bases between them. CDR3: CASSLKGAGDTQYF. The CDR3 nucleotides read TGTGCCAGCAGCTTAAAAGGGGCGGGAGATACGCAGTATTTT. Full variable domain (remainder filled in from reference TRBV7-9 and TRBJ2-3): DTGVSQNPRHKITKRGQNVTFRCDPISEHNRLYWYRQTLGQGPEFLTYFQNEAQLEKSRLLSDRFSAERPKGSFSTLEIQRTEQGDSAMYLCASSLKGAGDTQYFGPGTRLTVL.

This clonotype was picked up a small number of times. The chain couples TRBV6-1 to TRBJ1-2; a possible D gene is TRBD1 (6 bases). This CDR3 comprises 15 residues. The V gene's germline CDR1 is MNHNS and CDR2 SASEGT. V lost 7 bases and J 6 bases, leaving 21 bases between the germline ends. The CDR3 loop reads CASTESKRYRDGYTF. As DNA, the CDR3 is TGTGCCAGCACCGAGAGTAAACGATACAGGGATGGCTACACCTTC.

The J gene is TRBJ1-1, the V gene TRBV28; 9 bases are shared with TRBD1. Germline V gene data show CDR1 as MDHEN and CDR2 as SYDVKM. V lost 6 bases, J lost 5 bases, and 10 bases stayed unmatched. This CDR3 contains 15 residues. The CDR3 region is CASSHLGQGKTEAFF. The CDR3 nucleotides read TGTGCCAGCAGCCACCTCGGACAGGGGAAGACTGAAGCTTTCTTT.

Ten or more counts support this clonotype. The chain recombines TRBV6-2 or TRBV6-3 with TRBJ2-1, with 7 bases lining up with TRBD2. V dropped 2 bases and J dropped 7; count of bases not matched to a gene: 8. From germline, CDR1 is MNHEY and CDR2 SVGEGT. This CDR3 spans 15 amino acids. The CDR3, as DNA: TGTGCCAGCAGTTACGGGAGGGGCGCCTCTAATGAGCAGTTCTTC. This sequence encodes CASSYGRGASNEQFF.

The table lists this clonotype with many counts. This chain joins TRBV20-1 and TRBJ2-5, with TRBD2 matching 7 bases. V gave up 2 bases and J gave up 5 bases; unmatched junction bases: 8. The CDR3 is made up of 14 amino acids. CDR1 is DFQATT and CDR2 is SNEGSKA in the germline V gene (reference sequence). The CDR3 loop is CSARISLAQETQYF. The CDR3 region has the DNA TGCAGTGCTAGAATCTCACTAGCGCAGGAGACCCAGTACTTC.

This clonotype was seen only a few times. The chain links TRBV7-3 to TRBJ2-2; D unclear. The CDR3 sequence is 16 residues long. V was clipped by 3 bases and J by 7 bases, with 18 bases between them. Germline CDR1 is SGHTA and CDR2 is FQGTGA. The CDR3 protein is CASSFSGPTYHGELFF. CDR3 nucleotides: TGTGCCAGCAGCTTTTCTGGGCCAACATATCACGGGGAGCTGTTTTTT.

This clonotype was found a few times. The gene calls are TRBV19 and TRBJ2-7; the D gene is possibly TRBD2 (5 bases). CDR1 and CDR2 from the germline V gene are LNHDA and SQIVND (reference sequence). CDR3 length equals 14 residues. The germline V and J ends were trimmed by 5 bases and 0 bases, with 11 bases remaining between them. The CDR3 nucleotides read TGTGCCAGTAGTTCGGAGGCGCGCTCCTACGAGCAGTACTTC. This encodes CASSSEARSYEQYF.

CDR3 residues: CASSFRDGGVNGYTF. The CDR3, as DNA: TGTGCCAGCAGCTTCCGGGACGGGGGAGTCAATGGCTACACCTTC. J is TRBJ1-2 and V is TRBV7-9; TRBD1 might be the D (5 bases). Germline loops: CDR1 SEHNR, CDR2 FQNEAQ (reference sequence). This CDR3 is built from 15 residues. The V end was cut by 3 bases, the J end by 6 bases, with 17 bases between.

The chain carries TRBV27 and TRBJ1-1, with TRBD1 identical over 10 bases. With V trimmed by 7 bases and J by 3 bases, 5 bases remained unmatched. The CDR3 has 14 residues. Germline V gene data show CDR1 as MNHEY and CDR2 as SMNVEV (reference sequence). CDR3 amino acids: CASIWTGGDTEAFF. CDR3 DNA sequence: TGTGCCAGCATCTGGACAGGGGGAGACACTGAAGCTTTCTTT.

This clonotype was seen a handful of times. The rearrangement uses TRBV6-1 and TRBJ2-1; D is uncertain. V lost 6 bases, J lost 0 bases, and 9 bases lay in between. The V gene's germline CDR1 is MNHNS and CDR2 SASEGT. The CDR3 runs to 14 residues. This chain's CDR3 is CASSRTGSYNEQFF. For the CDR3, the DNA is TGTGCCAGCAGCCGCACGGGCTCCTACAATGAGCAGTTCTTC.

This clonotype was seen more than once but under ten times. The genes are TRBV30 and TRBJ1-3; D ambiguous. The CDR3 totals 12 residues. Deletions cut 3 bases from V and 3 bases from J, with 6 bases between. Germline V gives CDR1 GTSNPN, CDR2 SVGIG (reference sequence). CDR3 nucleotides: TGTGCCTGGAGAGGTTTTGGAAACACCATATATTTT. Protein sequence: CAWRGFGNTIYF. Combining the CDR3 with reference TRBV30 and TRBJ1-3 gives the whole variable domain SQTIHQWPATLVQPVGSPLSLECTVEGTSNPNLYWYRQAAGRGLQLLFYSVGIGQISSEVPQNLSASRPQDRQFILSSKKLLLSDSGFYLCAWRGFGNTIYFGEGSWLTVV.

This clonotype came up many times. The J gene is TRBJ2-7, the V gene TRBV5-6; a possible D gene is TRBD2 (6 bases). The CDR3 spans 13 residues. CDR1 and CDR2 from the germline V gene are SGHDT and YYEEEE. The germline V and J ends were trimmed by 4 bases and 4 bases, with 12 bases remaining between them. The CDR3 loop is CASSRFGSYEQYF. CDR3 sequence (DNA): TGTGCCAGCAGCCGATTCGGGAGTTACGAGCAGTACTTC.

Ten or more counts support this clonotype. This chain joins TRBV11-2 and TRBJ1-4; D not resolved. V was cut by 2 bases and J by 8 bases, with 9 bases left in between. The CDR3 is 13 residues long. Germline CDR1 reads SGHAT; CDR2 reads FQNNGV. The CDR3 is CASSLRWGEKLFF. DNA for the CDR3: TGTGCCAGCAGCTTACGTTGGGGAGAAAAACTGTTTTTT. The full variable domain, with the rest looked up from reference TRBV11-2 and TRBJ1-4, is EAGVAQSPRYKIIEKRQSVAFWCNPISGHATLYWYQQILGQGPKLLIQFQNNGVVDDSQLPKDRFSAERLKGVDSTLKIQPAKLEDSAVYLCASSLRWGEKLFFGSGTQLSVL.

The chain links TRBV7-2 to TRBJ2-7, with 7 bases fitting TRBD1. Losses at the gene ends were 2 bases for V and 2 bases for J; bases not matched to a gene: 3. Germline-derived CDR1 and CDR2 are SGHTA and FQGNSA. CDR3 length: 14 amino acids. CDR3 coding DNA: TGTGCCAGCAGCTTATCAGGACAGGCCTACGAGCAGTACTTC. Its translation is CASSLSGQAYEQYF.

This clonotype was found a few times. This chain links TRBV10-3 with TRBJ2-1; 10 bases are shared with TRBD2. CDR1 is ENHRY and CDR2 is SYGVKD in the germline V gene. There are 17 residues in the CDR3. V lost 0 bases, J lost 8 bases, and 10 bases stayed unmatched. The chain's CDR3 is CAISESMASGSWDEQFF. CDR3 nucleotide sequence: TGTGCCATCAGTGAGTCGATGGCTAGCGGGAGCTGGGATGAGCAGTTCTTC.

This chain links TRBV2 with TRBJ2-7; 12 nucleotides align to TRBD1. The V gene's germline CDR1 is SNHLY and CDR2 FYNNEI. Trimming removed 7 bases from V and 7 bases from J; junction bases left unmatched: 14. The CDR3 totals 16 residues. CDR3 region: CASTLTPGQGASEQYF. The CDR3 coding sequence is TGTGCCAGCACCCTAACTCCGGGACAGGGGGCGAGTGAGCAGTACTTC.

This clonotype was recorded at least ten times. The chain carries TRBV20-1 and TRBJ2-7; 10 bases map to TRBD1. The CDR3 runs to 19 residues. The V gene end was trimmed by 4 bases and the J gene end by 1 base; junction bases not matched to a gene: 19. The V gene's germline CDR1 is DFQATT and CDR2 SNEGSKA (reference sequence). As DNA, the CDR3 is TGCAGTGCTATACCGTGGCGCGGCAGCCGGGACAGGGGTTCCTACGAGCAGTACTTC. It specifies CSAIPWRGSRDRGSYEQYF.

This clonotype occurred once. The CDR3 sequence: CATSRPPGLADFTDTQYF. The CDR3 nucleotides read TGTGCCACCAGCAGGCCTCCGGGACTAGCGGACTTCACAGATACGCAGTATTTT. The V and J genes are TRBV15 and TRBJ2-3; TRBD2 aligns across 11 bases. With 3 bases clipped from V and 2 bases from J, the junction kept 10 bases outside the gene matches. The CDR3 consists of 18 residues. CDR1 is LNHNV, CDR2 YYDKDF, per germline (reference sequence).

CDR3 loop: CSVGKANTGELFF. The CDR3, as DNA: TGCAGCGTTGGAAAAGCGAACACCGGGGAGCTGTTTTTT. This rearrangement joins TRBV29-1 to TRBJ2-2; unclear D gene. The CDR3 extends over 13 amino acids. Deletions cut 4 bases from V and 0 bases from J, with 6 bases between. Looked up from germline, CDR1 is SQVTM and CDR2 is ANQGSEA.

The CDR3 loop is CASSVIDTEQYF. CDR3 DNA: TGTGCCAGCAGTGTCATTGACACCGAGCAGTACTTC. The J gene is TRBJ2-7, the V gene TRBV12-3 or TRBV12-4; D unclear. V lost 5 bases to trimming and J lost 6 bases, with 11 bases between them. There are 12 residues in the CDR3.

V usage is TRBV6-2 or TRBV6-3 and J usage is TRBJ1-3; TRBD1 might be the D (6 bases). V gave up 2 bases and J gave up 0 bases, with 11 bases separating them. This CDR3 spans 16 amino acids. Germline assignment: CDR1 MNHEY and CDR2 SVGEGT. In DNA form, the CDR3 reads TGTGCCAGCAGTTACGGGGGCACACTCTCTGGAAACACCATATATTTT. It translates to CASSYGGTLSGNTIYF.

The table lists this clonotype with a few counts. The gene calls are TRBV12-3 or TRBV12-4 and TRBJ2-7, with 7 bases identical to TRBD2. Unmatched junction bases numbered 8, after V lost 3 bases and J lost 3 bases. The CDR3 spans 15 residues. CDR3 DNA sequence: TGTGCCAGCAGTTTGGGGGGGGGAACCCTCTACGAGCAGTACTTC. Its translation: CASSLGGGTLYEQYF.

CDR3 DNA sequence: TGTGCCAGTAGTATGATGGCGACAGCAAATCAGCCCCAGCATTTT. This codes for CASSMMATANQPQHF. J is TRBJ1-5 and V is TRBV19; perhaps TRBD1 as D (5 bases). V lost 3 bases and J lost 4, with 13 bases in between. Per germline, CDR1 LNHDA and CDR2 SQIVND (reference sequence). The CDR3 covers 15 residues.

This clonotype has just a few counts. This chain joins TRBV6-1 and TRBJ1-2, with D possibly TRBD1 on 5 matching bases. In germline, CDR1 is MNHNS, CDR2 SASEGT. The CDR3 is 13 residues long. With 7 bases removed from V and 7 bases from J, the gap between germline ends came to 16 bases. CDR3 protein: CASTGRADGGYTF. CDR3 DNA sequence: TGTGCCAGCACGGGACGGGCCGATGGTGGCTACACCTTC.

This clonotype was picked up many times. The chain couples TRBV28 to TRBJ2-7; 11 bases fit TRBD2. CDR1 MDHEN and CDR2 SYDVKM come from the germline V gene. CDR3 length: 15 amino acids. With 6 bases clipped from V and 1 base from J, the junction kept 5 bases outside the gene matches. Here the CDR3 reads CASSPSGRSSYEQYF. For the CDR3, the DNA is TGTGCCAGCAGCCCTAGCGGGAGGAGTTCCTACGAGCAGTACTTC.

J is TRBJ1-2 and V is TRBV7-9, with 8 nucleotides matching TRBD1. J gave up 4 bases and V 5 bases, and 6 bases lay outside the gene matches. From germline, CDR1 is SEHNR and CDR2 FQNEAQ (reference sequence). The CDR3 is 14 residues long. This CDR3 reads CASSLGQGSYGYTF. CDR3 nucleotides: TGTGCCAGCAGCCTTGGACAGGGATCCTATGGCTACACCTTC.

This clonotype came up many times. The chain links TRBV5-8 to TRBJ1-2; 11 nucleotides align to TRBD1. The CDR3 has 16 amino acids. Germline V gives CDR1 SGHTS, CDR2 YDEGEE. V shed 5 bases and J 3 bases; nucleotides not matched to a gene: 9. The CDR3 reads CASSYGQGAKDYGYTF. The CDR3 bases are TGTGCCAGCAGTTATGGACAGGGGGCGAAAGACTATGGCTACACCTTC.